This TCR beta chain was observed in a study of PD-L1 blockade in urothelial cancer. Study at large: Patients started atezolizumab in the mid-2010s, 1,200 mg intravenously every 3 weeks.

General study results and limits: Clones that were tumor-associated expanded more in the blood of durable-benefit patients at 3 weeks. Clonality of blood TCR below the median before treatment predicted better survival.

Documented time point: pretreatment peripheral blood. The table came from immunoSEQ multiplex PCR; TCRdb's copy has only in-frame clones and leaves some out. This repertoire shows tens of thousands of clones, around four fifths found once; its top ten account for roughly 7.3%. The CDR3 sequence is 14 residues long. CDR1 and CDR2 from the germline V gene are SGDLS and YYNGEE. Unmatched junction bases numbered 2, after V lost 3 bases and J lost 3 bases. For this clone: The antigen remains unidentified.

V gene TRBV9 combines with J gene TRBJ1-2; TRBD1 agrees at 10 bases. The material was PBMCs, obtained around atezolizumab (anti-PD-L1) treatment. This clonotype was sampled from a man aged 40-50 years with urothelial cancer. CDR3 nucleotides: TGTGCCAGCAGCGATGGACAGGGGGACTATGGCTACACCTTC. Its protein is CASSDGQGDYGYTF. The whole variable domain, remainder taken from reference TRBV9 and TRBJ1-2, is DSGVTQTPKHLITATGQRVTLRCSPRSGDLSVYWYQQSLDQGLQFLIQYYNGEERAKGNILERFSAQQFPDLHSELNLSSLELGDSALYFCASSDGQGDYGYTFGSGTRLTVV.